The 14 T cell receptor beta chains below come from one sample, sequenced in a study of blood T cell repertoires in COVID-19. TCRdb keeps only in-frame clones here, not all; method: immunoSEQ multiplex PCR. The profile shows under 150,000 clones, roughly three quarters of them singletons. The sequenced sample consisted of peripheral blood. The receptors originated from an elderly man with acute or convalescent COVID-19.

This clone was seen just once. V gene TRBV5-4 combines with J gene TRBJ2-2; TRBD2 aligns across 9 bases. V trimming: 0 bases; J trimming: 4 bases; junction bases outside the gene matches: 1. The CDR3 spans 15 residues. Germline CDR1 reads SGHNT; CDR2 reads YYREEE (reference sequence). The DNA of the CDR3 is TGTGCCAGCAGCTTGGGTAGCGGGGGCACCGGGGAGCTGTTTTTT. The encoded protein is CASSLGSGGTGELFF.

Judged by abundance, this clone is medium-sized. The gene calls are TRBV14 and TRBJ1-1; TRBD1 aligns across 10 bases. J gave up 4 bases and V 6 bases, and 2 bases lay outside the gene matches. This CDR3 is built from 13 residues. Germline V gene sequence: CDR1 SGHDN, CDR2 FVKESK. The DNA for the CDR3 is TGTGCCAGCAGGGACAGGGGGGCCACTGAAGCTTTCTTT. Translating it yields CASRDRGATEAFF.

The V gene is TRBV28, the J gene TRBJ1-2; D remains unclear. CDR3 length equals 13 residues. V was trimmed by 2 bases and J by 0 bases, leaving 4 bases between them. Germline CDR1 reads MDHEN; CDR2 reads SYDVKM. CDR3 sequence reads: CASSLLPNYGYTF. The CDR3, as DNA: TGTGCCAGCAGTTTACTTCCTAACTATGGCTACACCTTC.

The chain carries TRBV6-1 and TRBJ1-1; no clear D. The ends were cut back, 5 bases at V and 4 bases at J, with 11 bases in the middle. CDR1 MNHNS and CDR2 SASEGT come from the germline V gene. CDR3 length: 13 residues. The CDR3 DNA sequence: TGTGCCAGCAGTATGGAGGGTGGCACTGAAGCTTTCTTT. Its translation: CASSMEGGTEAFF.

J is TRBJ1-5 and V is TRBV6-1, with TRBD1 identical over 7 bases. V shed 2 bases and J 3 bases; nucleotides not matched to a gene: 4. Germline V gives CDR1 MNHNS, CDR2 SASEGT. This CDR3 is built from 15 residues. CDR3 sequence reads: CASSEYRGYNQPQHF. CDR3 coding DNA: TGTGCCAGCAGTGAATACAGGGGATACAATCAGCCCCAGCATTTT.

The genes are TRBV7-8 and TRBJ2-5; D unresolved. The CDR3 totals 16 residues. Trimming stripped 5 bases from V and 6 bases from J, with 22 bases between. The V gene's germline CDR1 is SGHVS and CDR2 FQNEAQ. The CDR3 coding sequence is TGTGCCAGCAGCCCTCCCCTGCAGGCGCCAAGGCAGACCCAGTACTTC. This gives the protein CASSPPLQAPRQTQYF.

The chain uses TRBV6-5 and TRBJ1-1; D unclear. The CDR3 consists of 12 residues. The V and J ends lost 6 bases and 8 bases respectively, with 13 bases between them. Germline CDR1 reads MNHEY; CDR2 reads SVGAGI. Here the CDR3 reads CASRMAGIEAFF. In DNA form, the CDR3 reads TGTGCCAGCAGGATGGCAGGCATAGAAGCTTTCTTT.

The chain employs TRBV7-2 and TRBJ2-1; D is possibly TRBD1 (6 bases). The CDR3 is 17 residues long. The V end lost 5 bases, the J end lost 2 bases, and 19 bases lay between the germline ends. CDR1 is SGHTA, CDR2 FQGNSA, per germline. In nucleotides, the CDR3 is TGTGCCAGCAGCCTAACGATTCAGGGGTTCGCCTACAATGAGCAGTTCTTC. This translates into CASSLTIQGFAYNEQFF.

The V and J genes are TRBV6-6 and TRBJ2-7, with a weak D call TRBD1 (6 bases). V was trimmed by 9 bases and J by 1 base, leaving 13 bases between them. The CDR3 runs to 13 residues. CDR1 and CDR2 from the germline V gene are MNHNY and SVGAGI (reference sequence). The CDR3 DNA reads TGTGCCAGTAGGACAGACAGATCCTACGAGCAGTACTTC. Translated: CASRTDRSYEQYF.

The CDR3 reads CAWRIRTEMNTEAFF. The CDR3 nucleotides are TGTGCCTGGAGGATACGGACAGAAATGAACACTGAAGCTTTCTTT. The rearrangement links TRBV30 to TRBJ1-1, with D possibly TRBD1 on 6 matching bases. V lost 3 bases to trimming and J lost 0 bases, with 14 bases between them. The CDR3 runs 15 residues. Germline lookup yields CDR1 GTSNPN and CDR2 SVGIG (reference sequence).

This clone was found many times. V is TRBV5-1 and J is TRBJ2-5; 8 bases are a match to TRBD1. CDR1 and CDR2 from the germline V gene are SGHRS and YFSETQ. The CDR3 runs to 11 residues. V shed 9 bases, J shed 4 bases, and the junction held 2 bases outside the gene matches. As DNA, the CDR3 is TGCGCCACCACAGGGGGAGAGACCCAGTACTTC. Translated: CATTGGETQYF. Drawing the rest from reference TRBV5-1 and TRBJ2-5, the complete variable domain is KAGVTQTPRYLIKTRGQQVTLSCSPISGHRSVSWYQQTPGQGLQFLFEYFSETQRNKGNFPGRFSGRQFSNSRSEMNVSTLELGDSALYLCATTGGETQYFGPGTRLLVL.

This chain connects TRBV30 to TRBJ2-7; tentatively, D is TRBD1 (6 bases). Between the trimmed V and J ends, which lost 1 base and 7 bases, there was a span of 17 bases. Germline CDR1 GTSNPN, CDR2 SVGIG (reference sequence). This CDR3 has 14 residues. The CDR3, as DNA: TGTGCCTGGAGTGCCACCCGGACCCAGGGGGAGCAGTACTTC. Translated, it gives CAWSATRTQGEQYF.

The V call is TRBV5-5, the J call TRBJ2-2; TRBD1 agrees at 7 bases. The CDR3 is 15 amino acids. Germline trimming cut 3 bases from V and 7 bases from J; bases unmatched to any gene: 9. CDR1 and CDR2 from the germline V gene are SGHKS and YYEKEE (reference sequence). The CDR3 protein is CASSYPQGMVGELFF. Written as DNA, the CDR3 is TGTGCCAGCAGCTACCCACAGGGGATGGTCGGGGAGCTGTTTTTT.

This chain's CDR3 is CASSPLAAYEQYF. CDR3 DNA sequence: TGTGCCAGCAGCCCCTTAGCTGCCTACGAGCAGTACTTC. The chain has TRBV5-8 and TRBJ2-7; the D is unclear. With 4 bases removed from V and 2 bases from J, the gap between germline ends came to 10 bases. There are 13 residues in the CDR3. CDR1 is SGHTS, CDR2 YDEGEE, per germline.